Listed here are 6 T cell receptor beta chains from one sample, sequenced in a study of cytomegalovirus exposure and HLA in healthy donors. The PCR employed 60 Vbeta primers together with 13 Jbeta primers. Some clones are missing from TCRdb's copy, which holds only in-frame ones; the method was immunoSEQ multiplex PCR. The sample yields 55,000 to 80,000 clones, about four fifths seen once. Material for sequencing was PBMCs. These receptors originate from a woman aged 25 to 45 in good health and CMV-seronegative.

CDR3 nucleotide sequence: TGTGCCAGCAGCTTATCGGTGAGGGATACGCAGTATTTT. This sequence encodes CASSLSVRDTQYF. The gene calls are TRBV7-9 and TRBJ2-3; D remains ambiguous. V was pared by 2 bases and J by 6 bases, with 9 bases between. CDR1 and CDR2 (germline): SEHNR, FQNEAQ (reference sequence). This CDR3 spans 13 amino acids. Full variable domain (outside the CDR3, taken from reference TRBV7-9 and TRBJ2-3): DTGVSQNPRHKITKRGQNVTFRCDPISEHNRLYWYRQTLGQGPEFLTYFQNEAQLEKSRLLSDRFSAERPKGSFSTLEIQRTEQGDSAMYLCASSLSVRDTQYFGPGTRLTVL.

The chain has TRBV5-4 and TRBJ1-2; 11 positions match TRBD1. CDR3 length equals 16 residues. Germline assignment: CDR1 SGHNT and CDR2 YYREEE (reference sequence). J was trimmed by 3 bases and V by 0 bases; bases with no gene match: 4. CDR3 DNA: TGTGCCAGCAGCTTGGACGGGACAGGGGGATACTATGGCTACACCTTC. It yields the protein CASSLDGTGGYYGYTF.

J is TRBJ2-1 and V is TRBV7-9, with TRBD2 matching 14 bases. This CDR3 region has 15 residues. The V gene's germline CDR1 is SEHNR and CDR2 FQNEAQ (reference sequence). J lost 8 bases, V lost 3 bases, and 3 bases had no gene match. The CDR3 sequence is CASSFGTSGSDEQFF. For the CDR3, the DNA is TGTGCCAGCAGCTTTGGGACTAGCGGGAGTGATGAGCAGTTCTTC.

This chain joins TRBV6-5 and TRBJ2-5, with a possible D match to TRBD1 (6 bases). Trimming removed 9 bases from V and 7 bases from J, with 15 bases in between. Per the germline V gene, CDR1 is MNHEY and CDR2 is SVGAGI. There are 12 residues in the CDR3. The CDR3 loop is CASTGSWGTQYF. CDR3 coding DNA: TGTGCCAGTACAGGGTCCTGGGGGACCCAGTACTTC.

In its sample, this clone was seen a few times. V usage is TRBV11-3 and J usage is TRBJ2-2; D may be TRBD1 (6 bases). CDR3 length: 14 residues. Trimming left V 5 bases short and J 2 bases short, with 9 bases between. Germline CDR1 reads SGHNT; CDR2 reads YENEEA. The DNA of the CDR3 is TGTGCCAGCAGCCCGGACAGAAACACCGGGGAGCTGTTTTTT. As protein: CASSPDRNTGELFF.

This rearrangement joins TRBV23-1 to TRBJ1-1; TRBD1 aligns across 9 bases. TRBV23-1 is annotated as an ORF whose role is uncertain. J lost 2 bases, V lost 7 bases, and 11 bases had no gene match. This CDR3 is built from 16 residues. The CDR3 DNA follows: TGCGCCAGCACTCCTGTCGGACAGGGGTTTAACACTGAAGCTTTCTTT. As protein: CASTPVGQGFNTEAFF.